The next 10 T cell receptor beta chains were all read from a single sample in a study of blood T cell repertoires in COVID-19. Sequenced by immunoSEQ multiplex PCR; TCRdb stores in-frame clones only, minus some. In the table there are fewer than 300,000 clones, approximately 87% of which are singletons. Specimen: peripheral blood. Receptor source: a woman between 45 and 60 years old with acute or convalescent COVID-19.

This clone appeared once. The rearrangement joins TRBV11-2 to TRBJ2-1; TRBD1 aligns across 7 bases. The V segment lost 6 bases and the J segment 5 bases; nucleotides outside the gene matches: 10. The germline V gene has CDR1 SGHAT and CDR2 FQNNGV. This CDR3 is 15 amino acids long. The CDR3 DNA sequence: TGTGCCAGCAGTCCACCGGGACAGCGGAACAATGAGCAGTTCTTC. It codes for CASSPPGQRNNEQFF.

Written as DNA, the CDR3 is TGTGCCAGCAGTGAGGTACCAAGAGGGACTGAAGCTTTCTTT. It specifies CASSEVPRGTEAFF. The chain joins TRBV2 to TRBJ1-1; D gene uncertain. The CDR3 covers 14 residues. From germline, CDR1 is SNHLY and CDR2 FYNNEI. V shed 3 bases and J shed 5 bases, with 13 bases lying between them.

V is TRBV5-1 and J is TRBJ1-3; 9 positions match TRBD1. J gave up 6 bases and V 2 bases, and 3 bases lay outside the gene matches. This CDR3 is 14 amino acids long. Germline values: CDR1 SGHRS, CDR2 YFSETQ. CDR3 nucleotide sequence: TGCGCCAGCAGCTTCGGGACAGGGTCAAACACCATATATTTT. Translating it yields CASSFGTGSNTIYF.

CDR3 DNA: TGCAGCGTTCGCTTGGGAAACAGGGGTACTAGCGGGGGAAAAGACTCCTACAATGAGCAGTTCTTC. This sequence encodes CSVRLGNRGTSGGKDSYNEQFF. V and J are TRBV29-1 and TRBJ2-1; 11 positions match TRBD2. Germline lookup yields CDR1 SQVTM and CDR2 ANQGSEA. V trimming: 5 bases; J trimming: 0 bases; junction bases outside the gene matches: 24. The CDR3 is made up of 22 amino acids.

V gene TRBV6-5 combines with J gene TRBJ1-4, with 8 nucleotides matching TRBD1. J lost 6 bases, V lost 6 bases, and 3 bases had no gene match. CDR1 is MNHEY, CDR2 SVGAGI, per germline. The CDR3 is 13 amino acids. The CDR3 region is CASRQGGDEKLFF. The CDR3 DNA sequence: TGTGCCAGCAGACAGGGGGGGGATGAAAAACTGTTTTTT.

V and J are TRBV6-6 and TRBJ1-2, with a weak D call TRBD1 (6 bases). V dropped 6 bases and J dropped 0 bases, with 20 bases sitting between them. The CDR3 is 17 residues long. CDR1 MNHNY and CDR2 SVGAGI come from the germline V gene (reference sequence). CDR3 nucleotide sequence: TGTGCCAGCAGCCGAGCTGGCAGGGGATCAGCTAACTATGGCTACACCTTC. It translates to CASSRAGRGSANYGYTF.

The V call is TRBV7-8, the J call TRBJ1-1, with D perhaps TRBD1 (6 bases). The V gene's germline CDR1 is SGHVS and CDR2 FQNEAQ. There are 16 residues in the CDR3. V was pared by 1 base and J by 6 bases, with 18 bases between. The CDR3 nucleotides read TGTGCCAGCAGCTTAGAAGTGCCAGGGGCTTTACCTGAAGCTTTCTTT. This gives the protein CASSLEVPGALPEAFF.

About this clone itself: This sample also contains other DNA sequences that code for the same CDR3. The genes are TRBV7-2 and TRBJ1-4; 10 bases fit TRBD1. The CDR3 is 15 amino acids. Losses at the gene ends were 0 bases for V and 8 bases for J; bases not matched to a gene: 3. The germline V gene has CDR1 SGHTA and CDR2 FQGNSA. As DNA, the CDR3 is TGTGCCAGCAGCTTAGCCGGGACAGGGGACGAAAAACTGTTTTTT. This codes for CASSLAGTGDEKLFF.

This CDR3 is CASSRGQNTEAFF. The DNA for the CDR3 is TGCGCCAGCAGCCGCGGACAGAACACTGAAGCTTTCTTT. The chain has TRBV5-1 and TRBJ1-1; weak D call: TRBD1 (5 bases). Trimming cost V 4 bases and J 1 base, with 8 bases left between them. Germline CDR1 SGHRS, CDR2 YFSETQ. The CDR3 sequence is 13 residues long.

The CDR3 sequence: CASTPVEGRGGQETQYF. In nucleotides, the CDR3 is TGTGCCAGCACCCCCGTGGAGGGGCGGGGAGGCCAAGAGACCCAGTACTTC. J is TRBJ2-5 and V is TRBV28; the D gene is possibly TRBD2 (6 bases). The germline V and J ends were trimmed by 7 bases and 1 base, with 22 bases remaining between them. This CDR3 is 17 amino acids long. The V gene's germline CDR1 is MDHEN and CDR2 SYDVKM.